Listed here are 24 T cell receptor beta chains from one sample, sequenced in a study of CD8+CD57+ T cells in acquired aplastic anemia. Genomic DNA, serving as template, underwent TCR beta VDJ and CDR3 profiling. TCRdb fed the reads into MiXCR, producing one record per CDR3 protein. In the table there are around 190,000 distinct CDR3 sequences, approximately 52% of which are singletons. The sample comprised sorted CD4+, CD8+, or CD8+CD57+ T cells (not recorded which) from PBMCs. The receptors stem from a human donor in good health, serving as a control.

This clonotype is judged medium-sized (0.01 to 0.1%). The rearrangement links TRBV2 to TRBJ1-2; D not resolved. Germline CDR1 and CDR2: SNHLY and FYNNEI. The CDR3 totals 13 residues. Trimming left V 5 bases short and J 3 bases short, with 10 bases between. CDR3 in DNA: TGTGCCAGCAGTTCTCGCCGGGACTATGGCTACACCTTC. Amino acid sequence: CASSSRRDYGYTF.

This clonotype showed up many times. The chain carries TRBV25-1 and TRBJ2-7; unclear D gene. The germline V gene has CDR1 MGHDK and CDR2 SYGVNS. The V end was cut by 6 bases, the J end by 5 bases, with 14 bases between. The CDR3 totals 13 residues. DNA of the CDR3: TGTGCCAGCAGACGACAAGTTTTGGACGAGCAGTACTTC. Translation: CASRRQVLDEQYF.

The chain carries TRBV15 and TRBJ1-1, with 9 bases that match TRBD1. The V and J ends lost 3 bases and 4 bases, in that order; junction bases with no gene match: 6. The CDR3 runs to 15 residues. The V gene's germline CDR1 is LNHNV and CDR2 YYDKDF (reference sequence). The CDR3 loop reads CATSSPGTGTTEAFF. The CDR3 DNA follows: TGTGCCACCAGCAGCCCCGGGACAGGGACCACTGAAGCTTTCTTT.

CDR3 nucleotide sequence: TGTGCCATCAATTCGGGACAGGGGGGAAACGAGCAGTACTTC. This translates into CAINSGQGGNEQYF. The chain employs TRBV10-3 and TRBJ2-7; 11 nucleotides align to TRBD1. V gave up 7 bases and J gave up 5 bases; unmatched junction bases: 7. Per germline, CDR1 ENHRY and CDR2 SYGVKD. There are 14 residues in the CDR3.

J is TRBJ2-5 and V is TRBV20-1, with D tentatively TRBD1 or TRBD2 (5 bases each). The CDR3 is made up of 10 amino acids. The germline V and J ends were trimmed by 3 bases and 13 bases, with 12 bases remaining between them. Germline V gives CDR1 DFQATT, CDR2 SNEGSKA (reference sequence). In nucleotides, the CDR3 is TGCAGTGCTAGTCGGGGCGGACTGTACTTC. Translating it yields CSASRGGLYF.

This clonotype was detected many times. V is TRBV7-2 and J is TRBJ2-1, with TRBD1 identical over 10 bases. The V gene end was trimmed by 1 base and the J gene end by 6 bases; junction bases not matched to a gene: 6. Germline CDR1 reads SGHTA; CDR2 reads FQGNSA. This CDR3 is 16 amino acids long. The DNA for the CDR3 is TGTGCCAGCAGCTTAGGGGGGACAGGGGCTGTCAATGAGCAGTTCTTC. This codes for CASSLGGTGAVNEQFF. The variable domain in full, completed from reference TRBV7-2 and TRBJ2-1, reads GAGVSQSPSNKVTEKGKDVELRCDPISGHTALYWYRQSLGQGLEFLIYFQGNSAPDKSGLPSDRFSAERTGGSVSTLTIQRTQQEDSAVYLCASSLGGTGAVNEQFFGPGTRLTVL.

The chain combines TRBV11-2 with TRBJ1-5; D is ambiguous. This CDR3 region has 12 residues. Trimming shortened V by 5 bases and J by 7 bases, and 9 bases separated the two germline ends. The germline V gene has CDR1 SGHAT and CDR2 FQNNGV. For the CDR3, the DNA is TGTGCCAGCAGCGCCCAAAACCAGCCCCAGCATTTT. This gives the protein CASSAQNQPQHF. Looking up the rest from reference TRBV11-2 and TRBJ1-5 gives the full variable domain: EAGVAQSPRYKIIEKRQSVAFWCNPISGHATLYWYQQILGQGPKLLIQFQNNGVVDDSQLPKDRFSAERLKGVDSTLKIQPAKLEDSAVYLCASSAQNQPQHFGDGTRLSIL.

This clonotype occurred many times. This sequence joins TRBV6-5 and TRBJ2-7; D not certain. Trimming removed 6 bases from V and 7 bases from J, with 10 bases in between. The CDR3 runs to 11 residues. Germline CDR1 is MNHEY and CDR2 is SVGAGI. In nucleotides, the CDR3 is TGTGCCAGCAGCACCGGACGAGAGCAGTACTTC. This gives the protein CASSTGREQYF.

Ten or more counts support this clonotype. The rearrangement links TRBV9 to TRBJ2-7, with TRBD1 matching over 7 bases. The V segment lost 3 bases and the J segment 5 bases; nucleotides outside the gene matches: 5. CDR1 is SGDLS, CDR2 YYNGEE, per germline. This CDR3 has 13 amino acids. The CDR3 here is CASSATDRDEQYF. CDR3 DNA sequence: TGTGCCAGCAGCGCAACCGACAGGGACGAGCAGTACTTC.

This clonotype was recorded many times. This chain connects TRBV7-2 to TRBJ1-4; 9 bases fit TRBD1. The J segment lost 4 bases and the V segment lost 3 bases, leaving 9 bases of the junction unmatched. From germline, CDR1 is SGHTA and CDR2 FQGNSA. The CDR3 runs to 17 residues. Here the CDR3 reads CASSFKTGGALNEKLFF. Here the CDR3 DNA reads TGTGCCAGCAGCTTCAAGACAGGGGGTGCCCTTAATGAAAAACTGTTTTTT.

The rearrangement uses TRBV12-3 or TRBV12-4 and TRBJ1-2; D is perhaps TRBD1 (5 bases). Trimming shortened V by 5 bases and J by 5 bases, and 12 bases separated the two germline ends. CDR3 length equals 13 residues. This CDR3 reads CASSKTASYGYTF. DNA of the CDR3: TGTGCCAGCAGTAAGACAGCCTCTTATGGCTACACCTTC.

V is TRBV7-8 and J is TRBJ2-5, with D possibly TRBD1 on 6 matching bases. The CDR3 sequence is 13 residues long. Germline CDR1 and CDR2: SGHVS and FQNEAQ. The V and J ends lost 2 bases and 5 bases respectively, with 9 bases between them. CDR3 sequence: CASSLQGSETQYF. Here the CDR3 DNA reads TGTGCCAGCAGCTTACAGGGGTCGGAGACCCAGTACTTC.

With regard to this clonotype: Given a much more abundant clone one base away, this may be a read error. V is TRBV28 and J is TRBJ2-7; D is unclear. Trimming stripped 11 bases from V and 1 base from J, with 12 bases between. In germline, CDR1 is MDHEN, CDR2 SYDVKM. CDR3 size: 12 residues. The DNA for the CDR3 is TGTGCCGGCATTGGTTTTTCCTACGAGCAGTACTTC. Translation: CAGIGFSYEQYF.

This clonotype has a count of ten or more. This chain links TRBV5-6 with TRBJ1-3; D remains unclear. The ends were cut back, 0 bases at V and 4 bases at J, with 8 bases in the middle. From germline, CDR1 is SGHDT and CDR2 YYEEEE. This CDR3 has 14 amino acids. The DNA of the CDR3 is TGTGCCAGCAGCTTGGCCGCTTTGGGAAACACCATATATTTT. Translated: CASSLAALGNTIYF.

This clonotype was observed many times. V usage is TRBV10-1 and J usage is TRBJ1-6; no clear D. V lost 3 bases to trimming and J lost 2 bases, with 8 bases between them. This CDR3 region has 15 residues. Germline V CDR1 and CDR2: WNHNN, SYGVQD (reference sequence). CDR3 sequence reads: CASSDGRTYNSPLHF. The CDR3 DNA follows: TGCGCCAGCAGTGACGGGAGGACCTATAATTCACCCCTCCACTTT.

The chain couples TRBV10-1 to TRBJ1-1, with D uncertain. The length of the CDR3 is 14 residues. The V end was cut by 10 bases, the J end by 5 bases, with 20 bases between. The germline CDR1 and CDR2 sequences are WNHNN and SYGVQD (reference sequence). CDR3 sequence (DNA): TGCGCCAATCACCCCGGAGGGATAAGGACTGAAGCTTTCTTT. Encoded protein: CANHPGGIRTEAFF.

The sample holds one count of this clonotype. The CDR3 protein is CSSYALGSQPQHF. CDR3 DNA: TGCAGCAGTTACGCGCTCGGGTCGCAGCCCCAGCATTTT. This chain joins TRBV29-1 and TRBJ1-5; D is uncertain. CDR1 is SQVTM, CDR2 ANQGSEA, per germline. Trimming stripped 8 bases from V and 7 bases from J, with 18 bases between. The length of the CDR3 is 13 residues.

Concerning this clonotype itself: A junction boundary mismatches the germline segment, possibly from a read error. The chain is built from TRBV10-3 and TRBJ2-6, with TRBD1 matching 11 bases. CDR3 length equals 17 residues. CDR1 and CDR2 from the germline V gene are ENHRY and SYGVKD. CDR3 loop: CASSDPGQGAGANVLTF. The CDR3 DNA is TGTGCCAGCAGTGACCCGGGACAGGGGGCTGGGGCCAACGTCCTGACTTTC.

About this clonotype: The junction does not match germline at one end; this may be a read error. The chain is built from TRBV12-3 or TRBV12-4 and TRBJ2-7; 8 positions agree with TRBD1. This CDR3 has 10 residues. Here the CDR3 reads CASSSFTGGF. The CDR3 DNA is TGTGCCAGCAGTTCATTTACAGGGGGCTTC.

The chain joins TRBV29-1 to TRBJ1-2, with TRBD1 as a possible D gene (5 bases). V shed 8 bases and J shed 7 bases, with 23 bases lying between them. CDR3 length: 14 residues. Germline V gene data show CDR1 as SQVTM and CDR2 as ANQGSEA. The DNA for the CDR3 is TGCAGCCCGAGGAGGGACCCGACCCTTTCTGGCTACACCTTC. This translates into CSPRRDPTLSGYTF.

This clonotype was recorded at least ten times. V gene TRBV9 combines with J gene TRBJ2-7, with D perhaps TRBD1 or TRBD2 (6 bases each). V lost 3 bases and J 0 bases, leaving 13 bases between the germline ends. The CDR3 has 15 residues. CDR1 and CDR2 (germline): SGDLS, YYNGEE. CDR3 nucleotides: TGTGCCAGCAGCGCGGAGGGGGGTGGCTCCTACGAGCAGTACTTC. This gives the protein CASSAEGGGSYEQYF.

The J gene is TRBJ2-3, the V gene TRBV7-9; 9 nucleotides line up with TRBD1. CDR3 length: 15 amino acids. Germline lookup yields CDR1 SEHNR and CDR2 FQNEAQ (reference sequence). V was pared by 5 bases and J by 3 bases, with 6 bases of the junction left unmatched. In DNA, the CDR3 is TGTGCCAGCAGCCAGGGGACAGGGATTACAGATACGCAGTATTTT. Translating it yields CASSQGTGITDTQYF.

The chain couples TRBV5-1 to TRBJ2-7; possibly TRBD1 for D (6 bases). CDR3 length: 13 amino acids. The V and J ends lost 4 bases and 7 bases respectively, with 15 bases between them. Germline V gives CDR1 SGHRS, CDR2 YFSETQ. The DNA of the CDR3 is TGCGCCAGCAGCCACGACAGGACGGGGGAGCAGTACTTC. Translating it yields CASSHDRTGEQYF.

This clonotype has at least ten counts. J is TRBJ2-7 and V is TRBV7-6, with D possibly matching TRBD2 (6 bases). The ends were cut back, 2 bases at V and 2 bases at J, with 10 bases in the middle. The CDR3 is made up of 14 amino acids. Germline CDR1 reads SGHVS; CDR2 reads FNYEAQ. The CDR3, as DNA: TGTGCCAGCAGCTTAATGGCGGGAACCTACGAGCAGTACTTC. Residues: CASSLMAGTYEQYF. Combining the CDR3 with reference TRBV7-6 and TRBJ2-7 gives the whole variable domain GAGVSQSPRYKVTKRGQDVALRCDPISGHVSLYWYRQALGQGPEFLTYFNYEAQQDKSGLPNDRFSAERPEGSISTLTIQRTEQRDSAMYRCASSLMAGTYEQYFGPGTRLTVT.